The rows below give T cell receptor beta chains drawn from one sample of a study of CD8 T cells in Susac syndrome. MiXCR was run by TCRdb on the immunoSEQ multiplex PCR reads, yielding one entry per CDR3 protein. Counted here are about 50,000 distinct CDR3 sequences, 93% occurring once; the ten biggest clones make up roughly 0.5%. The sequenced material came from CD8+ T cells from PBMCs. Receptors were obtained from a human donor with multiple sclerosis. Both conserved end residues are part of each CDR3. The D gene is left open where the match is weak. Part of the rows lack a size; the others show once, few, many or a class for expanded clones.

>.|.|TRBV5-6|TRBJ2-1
CASSFDSSYNEQFF
TGTGCCAGCAGCTTTGACAGCTCCTACAATGAGCAGTTCTTC
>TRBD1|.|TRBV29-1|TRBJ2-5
CSVAEGADETQYF
TGCAGCGTTGCCGAGGGGGCCGATGAGACCCAGTACTTC
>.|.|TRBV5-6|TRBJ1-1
CASSLGTTGAFF
TGTGCCAGCAGCTTGGGGACGACGGGGGCTTTCTTT
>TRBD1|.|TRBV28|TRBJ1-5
CASSPAAGTASNQPQHF
TGTGCCAGCAGTCCCGCAGCCGGGACAGCTAGCAATCAGCCCCAGCATTTT
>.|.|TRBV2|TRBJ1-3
CASSELAGSGNTIYF
TGTGCCAGCAGTGAACTGGCGGGGTCTGGAAACACCATATATTTT
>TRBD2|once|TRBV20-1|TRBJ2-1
CSAISGHSSYNEQFF
TGCAGTGCGATTAGCGGGCATAGCTCCTACAATGAGCAGTTCTTC
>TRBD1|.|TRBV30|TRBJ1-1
CAWSVLGQGSTEAFF
TGTGCCTGGAGTGTACTGGGACAGGGGAGCACTGAAGCTTTCTTT
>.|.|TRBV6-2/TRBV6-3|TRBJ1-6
CASSYSKDLHF
TGTGCCAGCAGTTACTCGAAGGACCTCCACTTT
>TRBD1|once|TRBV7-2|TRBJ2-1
CASSRPGQHYNEQFF
TGTGCCAGCAGCCGACCGGGACAGCACTACAATGAGCAGTTCTTC
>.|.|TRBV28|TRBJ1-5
CASSPGRYNQPQHF
TGTGCCAGCAGCCCAGGACGTTACAATCAGCCCCAGCATTTT